This T cell receptor (beta chain) was documented in a study of CD8+ T cells in alopecia areata. CDR3 length: 14 amino acids. The V end lost 6 bases, the J end lost 3 bases, and 12 bases lay between the germline ends. CDR1 LNHNV and CDR2 YYDKDF come from the germline V gene (reference sequence). This clone has only a few counts. It was cDNA, reverse transcribed from extracted RNA, that served as the sequencing template. Assay used: immunoSEQ multiplex PCR; TCRdb lists only in-frame clones, some missing. The sample carries approximately 150,000 clones, roughly 46% recorded once. Peripheral blood and lesional scalp punch biopsies came from alopecia areata patients.

The genes are TRBV15 and TRBJ1-5, with D perhaps TRBD1 (6 bases). This TCR was sampled from a human donor with alopecia areata. The sequences come from CD4+ T cells sorted from blood, collected at week 0. CDR3 nucleotides: TGTGCCACCAGTTTCTACAGGGACAATCAGCCCCAGCATTTT. It translates to CATSFYRDNQPQHF.